This T cell receptor (beta chain) came from a study of blood T cell repertoires in COVID-19. Some clones are missing from TCRdb's copy, which holds only in-frame ones; the method was immunoSEQ multiplex PCR. The sample carries some 270,000 clones, roughly 84% recorded once. This clone occurred once. This CDR3 has 13 amino acids. J gave up 8 bases and V 8 bases, and 11 bases lay outside the gene matches. The sample was PBMCs or T cells enriched from blood (not recorded which). The chain uses TRBV12-3 or TRBV12-4 and TRBJ1-2; 7 bases map to TRBD1. The sequence was collected from a middle-aged man who had recovered from COVID-19. CDR3 amino acids: CASFYTGQRGYTF. The CDR3 coding sequence is TGTGCCAGCTTTTACACGGGACAGCGGGGCTACACCTTC.